A selection of T cell receptor beta chains follows, all from one sample in a study of blood T cell repertoires in COVID-19. Profiled with immunoSEQ multiplex PCR; TCRdb holds only in-frame clones, not every one. The repertoire includes around 58,000 clones, over 75% of them detected once, and 18% sits in the top ten. Source material: peripheral blood. The receptors here all came from a human donor in a cohort sampled during active COVID-19. The CDR3 runs from the conserved cysteine through the conserved F or W. A D gene is named only where the DNA matches it firmly. Clone size, where shown, is once, few, many, or a class for clones that have expanded.

j_call	clone_size	v_call	d_call	cdr3_aa	cdr3_nt
TRBJ2-3	-	TRBV5-1	-	CASSLAFRVSTDTQYF	TGCGCCAGCAGCTTGGCGTTTCGGGTTAGCACAGATACGCAGTATTTT
TRBJ2-3	-	TRBV9	-	CASSSRPPGDTQYF	TGTGCCAGCAGCTCCAGACCCCCCGGGGATACGCAGTATTTT
TRBJ1-4	-	TRBV20-1	TRBD1	CSLTGNEKLFF	TGCAGCCTGACAGGGAATGAAAAACTGTTTTTT
TRBJ1-4	-	TRBV20-1	-	CSAPVGEKLFF	TGCAGTGCCCCGGTCGGGGAAAAACTGTTTTTT
TRBJ1-2	-	TRBV12-3/TRBV12-4	TRBD1	CASSRGQVYGYTF	TGTGCCAGCAGCCGAGGACAGGTTTATGGCTACACCTTC
TRBJ1-1	-	TRBV5-6	-	CASSRGGGTEAFF	TGTGCCAGCAGCCGGGGAGGGGGCACTGAAGCTTTCTTT
TRBJ2-6	-	TRBV14	-	CASSRDTLSGANVLTF	TGTGCCAGCAGCCGCGACACCCTCTCTGGGGCCAACGTCCTGACTTTC
TRBJ2-2	-	TRBV6-5	-	CASTPSGQNTGELFF	TGTGCCAGCACCCCCTCGGGACAGAACACCGGGGAGCTGTTTTTT
TRBJ2-1	once	TRBV7-2	-	CASSLARDNEQFF	TGTGCCAGCAGCTTAGCCCGGGACAATGAGCAGTTCTTC
TRBJ2-5	-	TRBV2	TRBD2	CASSATSGQETQYF	TGTGCCAGCAGCGCCACTAGCGGACAAGAGACCCAGTACTTC
TRBJ1-6	-	TRBV5-5	-	CASTTSGNSPLHF	TGTGCCAGCACCACCAGTGGCAATTCACCCCTCCACTTT
TRBJ2-7	once	TRBV6-6	TRBD2	CASSPRLSGVLEQYF	TGTGCCAGCAGCCCGAGGCTTAGCGGGGTCCTCGAGCAGTACTTC
TRBJ2-5	-	TRBV2	TRBD2	CASRQGGALRQYF	TGTGCCAGCCGTCAGGGAGGGGCCCTCCGCCAGTACTTC
TRBJ1-5	-	TRBV6-5	-	CASTIRNQPQHF	TGTGCCAGCACAATTCGCAATCAGCCCCAGCATTTT
TRBJ1-5	few	TRBV7-8	-	CASSPRGGNQPQHF	TGTGCCAGCAGCCCTAGGGGCGGCAATCAGCCCCAGCATTTT
TRBJ2-3	-	TRBV9	TRBD1	CASRGQGTDTQYF	TGTGCCAGCCGGGGACAGGGGACAGATACGCAGTATTTT
TRBJ1-4	once	TRBV28	-	CASSLPQALNEKLFF	TGTGCCAGCAGTTTACCTCAGGCTCTTAATGAAAAACTGTTTTTT
TRBJ2-6	-	TRBV9	-	CASSVRAISGANVLTF	TGTGCCAGCAGCGTGAGAGCGATCTCTGGGGCCAACGTCCTGACTTTC
TRBJ2-5	-	TRBV20-1	-	CSASRRSQETQYF	TGCAGTGCTAGTAGGCGGTCACAAGAGACCCAGTACTTC
TRBJ1-1	-	TRBV14	-	CASSPPGFSGEAFF	TGTGCCAGCAGCCCGCCAGGGTTTTCGGGTGAAGCTTTCTTT
TRBJ1-1	-	TRBV5-6	-	CASSSRDRGGAFF	TGTGCCAGCAGCTCCAGGGATCGCGGGGGAGCTTTCTTT
TRBJ1-4	-	TRBV14	-	CASSSGTADF	TGTGCCAGCAGCTCCGGGACTGCGGACTTT
TRBJ1-3	few	TRBV2	-	CASSSRGRNTIYF	TGTGCCAGCAGCTCCAGGGGACGAAACACCATATATTTT
TRBJ1-2	few	TRBV6-6	-	CASTPQMNYGYTF	TGTGCCAGCACTCCTCAGATGAACTATGGCTACACCTTC
TRBJ2-6	-	TRBV5-4	-	CASSRGGYGPASGANVLTF	TGTGCCAGCAGCCGTGGCGGGTACGGGCCAGCCTCTGGGGCCAACGTCCTGACTTTC
TRBJ1-3	few	TRBV11-2	-	CASSLVLGGTSGNTIYF	TGTGCCAGCAGCTTGGTATTGGGGGGAACCTCTGGAAACACCATATATTTT
TRBJ1-1	-	TRBV15	-	CATSTMNTEAFF	TGTGCCACCAGCACCATGAACACTGAAGCTTTCTTT
TRBJ2-1	once	TRBV23-1	TRBD2	CASSLRAGGLYNEQFF	TGCGCCAGCAGTCTCAGAGCGGGGGGCCTCTACAATGAGCAGTTCTTC
TRBJ2-7	-	TRBV25-1	TRBD1	CASSRTKQGAYEQYF	TGTGCCAGCTCGAGGACAAAACAGGGGGCCTACGAGCAGTACTTC
TRBJ2-5	once	TRBV18	-	CASSPPHGQETQYF	TGTGCCAGCTCACCACCTCACGGCCAAGAGACCCAGTACTTC
TRBJ2-1	-	TRBV2	-	CASRADGGNEQFF	TGTGCCAGCAGGGCGGACGGGGGCAATGAGCAGTTCTTC
TRBJ2-7	-	TRBV10-3	TRBD2	CAISSRGGEGEQYF	TGTGCCATCAGCTCCCGGGGTGGGGAGGGCGAGCAGTACTTC
TRBJ2-2	-	TRBV29-1	-	CSAPGTYTGELFF	TGCAGCGCCCCAGGCACTTACACCGGGGAGCTGTTTTTT
TRBJ1-2	-	TRBV5-1	-	CASSLAEGDGYTF	TGCGCCAGCAGCTTGGCGGAAGGGGATGGCTACACCTTC
TRBJ2-5	-	TRBV3-1/TRBV3-2	TRBD2	CASSQLAGGNSQYQETQYF	TGTGCCAGCAGCCAACTAGCGGGGGGGAACTCCCAGTACCAAGAGACCCAGTACTTC
TRBJ2-7	-	TRBV9	-	CASSVVGDDGYEQYF	TGTGCCAGCAGCGTAGTGGGCGATGATGGTTACGAGCAGTACTTC
TRBJ2-2	once	TRBV5-4	TRBD2	CASSLSSGGALTGELFF	TGTGCCAGCAGCTTGTCTAGCGGGGGGGCTTTAACCGGGGAGCTGTTTTTT
TRBJ2-5	-	TRBV11-2	TRBD2	CASSLARGEGETQYF	TGTGCCAGCAGCTTAGCCCGGGGGGAGGGAGAGACCCAGTACTTC
TRBJ1-4	-	TRBV9	-	CASSPRFSLNEKLFF	TGTGCCAGCAGCCCGAGGTTCTCCCTTAATGAAAAACTGTTTTTT
TRBJ2-1	-	TRBV10-2	TRBD2	CASRPSGGARNNEQFF	TGCGCCAGCAGGCCCAGCGGGGGGGCAAGAAACAATGAGCAGTTCTTC
TRBJ1-6	-	TRBV30	TRBD1	CAWSALTGDNSPLHF	TGTGCCTGGAGTGCGCTGACAGGGGATAATTCACCCCTCCACTTT
TRBJ1-5	-	TRBV4-1	TRBD1	CASSRSGQGLNQPQHF	TGCGCCAGCAGCCGTTCGGGACAGGGCCTTAATCAGCCCCAGCATTTT